The 4 T cell receptor beta chains reported below all come from one sample, sequenced in a study of cytomegalovirus exposure and HLA in healthy donors. 60 Vbeta and 13 Jbeta primers were used in PCR. The table came from immunoSEQ multiplex PCR; TCRdb's copy has only in-frame clones and leaves some out. The sample shows about 110,000 clones, approximately 80% of them seen only once. Sequenced sample: PBMCs. The receptor source for this set is a man aged 50 to 60 in good health and CMV-seronegative.

V and J are TRBV5-1 and TRBJ2-5; no clear D. V gave up 1 base and J gave up 3 bases, with 7 bases separating them. Per germline, CDR1 SGHRS and CDR2 YFSETQ. CDR3 length equals 13 residues. The CDR3 sequence: CASSLMAEETQYF. CDR3 in DNA: TGCGCCAGCAGCTTGATGGCGGAAGAGACCCAGTACTTC.

The chain employs TRBV4-1 and TRBJ1-5; 8 bases map to TRBD1. Germline V gene lookup returns CDR1 MGHRA and CDR2 YSYEKL. This CDR3 comprises 16 residues. V was clipped by 0 bases and J by 7 bases; unmatched bases: 8. The CDR3 reads CASSQEPRQGTQPQHF. CDR3 nucleotides: TGCGCCAGCAGCCAAGAACCAAGACAGGGGACCCAGCCCCAGCATTTT.

J is TRBJ1-5 and V is TRBV23-1; 8 bases map to TRBD1. TRBV23-1 has ORF status, its function being uncertain. This CDR3 has 18 amino acids. The V and J ends lost 2 bases and 2 bases, in that order; junction bases with no gene match: 11. In nucleotides, the CDR3 is TGCGCCAGCAGTCAAAAAACGACAGGGGATATTGGCAATCAGCCCCAGCATTTT. The encoded protein is CASSQKTTGDIGNQPQHF.

This sequence joins TRBV29-1 and TRBJ1-1; no definite D call. The CDR3 consists of 15 residues. V dropped 0 bases and J dropped 3 bases, with 14 bases sitting between them. Germline values: CDR1 SQVTM, CDR2 ANQGSEA. CDR3 region: CSVEDSLTEDTEAFF. The DNA of the CDR3 is TGCAGCGTTGAAGATAGCCTTACTGAAGACACTGAAGCTTTCTTT.